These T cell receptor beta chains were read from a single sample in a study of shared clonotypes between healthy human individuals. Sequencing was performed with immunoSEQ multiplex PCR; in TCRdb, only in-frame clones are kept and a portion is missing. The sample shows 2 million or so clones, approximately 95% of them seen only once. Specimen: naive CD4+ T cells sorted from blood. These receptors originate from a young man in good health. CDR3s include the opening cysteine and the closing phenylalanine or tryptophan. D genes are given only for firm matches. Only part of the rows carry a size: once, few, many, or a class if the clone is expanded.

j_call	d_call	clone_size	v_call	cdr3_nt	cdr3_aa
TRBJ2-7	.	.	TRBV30	TGTGCCTGGAGTGGAGTCCGGACAGCCCGCGAGCAGTACTTC	CAWSGVRTAREQYF
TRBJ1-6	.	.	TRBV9	TGTGCCAGCAGCGTAGGCCCAGGGGATTCACCCCTCCACTTT	CASSVGPGDSPLHF
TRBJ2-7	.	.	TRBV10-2	TGCGCCAGCAGGGAGGGGGGTCTGACCTACGAGCAGTACTTC	CASREGGLTYEQYF
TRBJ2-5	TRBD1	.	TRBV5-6	TGTGCCAGCAGCACAGACAGGGGTGAGACCCAGTACTTC	CASSTDRGETQYF
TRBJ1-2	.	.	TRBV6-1	TGTGCCAGCCTCTGGGGCGCCGGCTATGGCTACACCTTC	CASLWGAGYGYTF
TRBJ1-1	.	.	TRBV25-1	TGTGCCAGCAGTGAAGCGTTAAACACTGAAGCTTTCTTT	CASSEALNTEAFF
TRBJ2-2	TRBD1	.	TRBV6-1	TGTGCCAGCAGTGCCACAGGGGGCGTTGGTACCGGGGAGCTGTTTTTT	CASSATGGVGTGELFF
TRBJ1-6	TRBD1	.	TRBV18	TGTGCCAGCTCCGGACAGGGAGGCAATTCACCCCTCCACTTT	CASSGQGGNSPLHF
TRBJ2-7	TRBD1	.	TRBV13	TGTGCCAGCAGTCGAACAGGGGGCGGCGAGCAGTACTTC	CASSRTGGGEQYF
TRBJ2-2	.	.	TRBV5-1	TGCGCCAGCAGCTTCACTAGGGACGGGGAGCTGTTTTTT	CASSFTRDGELFF
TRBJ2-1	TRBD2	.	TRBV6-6	TGTGCCAGCAGTCCCCTAGCGGGTCTATACAATGAGCAGTTCTTC	CASSPLAGLYNEQFF
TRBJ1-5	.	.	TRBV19	TGTGCCAGTAGTATACAGGGTGGCAATCAGCCCCAGCATTTT	CASSIQGGNQPQHF
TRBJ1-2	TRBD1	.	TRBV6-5	TGTGCCAGCAGTTACTCCGACAGGGGGCTGGACTATGGCTACACCTTC	CASSYSDRGLDYGYTF
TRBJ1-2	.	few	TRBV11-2	TGTGCCAGCAGCTTACAAATAGGGGCTTCCAACTATGGCTACACCTTC	CASSLQIGASNYGYTF
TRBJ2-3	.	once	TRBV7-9	TGTGCCAGCAGCCCGATGGGCGCAGATACGCAGTATTTT	CASSPMGADTQYF
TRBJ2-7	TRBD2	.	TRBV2	TGTGCCAGCAGCCGAGGGGGACTAGCGGGAGTATATGCCGAGCAGTACTTC	CASSRGGLAGVYAEQYF
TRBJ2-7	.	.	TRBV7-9	TGTGCCAGCAGCTTAGGGGGTCGGAGTTCGCAGTACTTC	CASSLGGRSSQYF
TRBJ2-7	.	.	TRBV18	TGTGCCAGCTCACCGGACCGGCAGACATACGAGCAGTACTTC	CASSPDRQTYEQYF
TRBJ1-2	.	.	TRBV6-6	TGTGCCAGCAGTTACACCCTGGATTATGGCTACACCTTC	CASSYTLDYGYTF
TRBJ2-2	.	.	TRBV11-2	TGTGCCAGCAGCTCGTCAGGAGACACCGGGGAGCTGTTTTTT	CASSSSGDTGELFF
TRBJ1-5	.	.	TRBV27	TGTGCCAGCAGTCCAACCTCCCCAGTAGGCCAGCCCCAGCATTTT	CASSPTSPVGQPQHF
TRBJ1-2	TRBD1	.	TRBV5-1	TGCGCCAGCAGCCCGGACAGGGGTAACTATGGCTACACCTTC	CASSPDRGNYGYTF
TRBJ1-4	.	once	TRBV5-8	TGTGCCAGCAGCCCGGACGGTCAAGTTTTTGAAAAACTGTTTTTT	CASSPDGQVFEKLFF
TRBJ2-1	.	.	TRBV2	TGTGCCAGCAGTGAAACTAGTTTTATCAATGAGCAGTTCTTC	CASSETSFINEQFF
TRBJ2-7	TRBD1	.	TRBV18	TGTGCCAGCTCACCACCGAAATCGCCAGGGGGTACCTACGAGCAGTACTTC	CASSPPKSPGGTYEQYF
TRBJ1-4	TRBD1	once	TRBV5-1	TGCGCCAGCCGACAGGGGAATGAAAAACTGTTTTTT	CASRQGNEKLFF
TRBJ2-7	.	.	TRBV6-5	TGTGCCACCCGAGGGCCCTACGAGCAGTACTTC	CATRGPYEQYF
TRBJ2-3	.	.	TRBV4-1	TGCGCCAGCAGCCAAGTTGGACTCGCCACAGATACGCAGTATTTT	CASSQVGLATDTQYF
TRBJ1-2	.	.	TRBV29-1	TGCAGCGTCTACACTCTGGACGGCTACACCTTC	CSVYTLDGYTF
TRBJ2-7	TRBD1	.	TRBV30	TGTGCCTGGAGTGCGGACAGGGGCAACTACGAGCAGTACTTC	CAWSADRGNYEQYF
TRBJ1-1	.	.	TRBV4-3	TGCGCCAGCAGCCAAGACGACTGGAGCTCTGAAGCTTTCTTT	CASSQDDWSSEAFF
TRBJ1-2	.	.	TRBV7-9	TGTGCCAGCAGTTCATCTTATCGGGGGCAAGGCTACACCTTC	CASSSSYRGQGYTF
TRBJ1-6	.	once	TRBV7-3	TGTGCCAGCAGCTTAAGGGAGGGGAATTCACCCCTCCACTTT	CASSLREGNSPLHF
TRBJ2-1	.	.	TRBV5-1	TGCGCCAGCAGCTTGGGAGGCGGGTACAATGAGCAGTTCTTC	CASSLGGGYNEQFF
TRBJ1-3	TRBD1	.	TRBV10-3	TGTGCCATCAGGAACGACAGGGTTGGGGGAAACACCATATATTTT	CAIRNDRVGGNTIYF
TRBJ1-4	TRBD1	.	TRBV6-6	TGTGCCAGCAGTTCCTTGACAGGGCTAGGACTGTTTTTT	CASSSLTGLGLFF
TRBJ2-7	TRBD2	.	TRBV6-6	TGTGCCAGCAGGGCCGGGACTAGCGGGAGGGCGAGTGAGCAGTACTTC	CASRAGTSGRASEQYF
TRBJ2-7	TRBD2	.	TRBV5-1	TGCGCCAGCAGCGCGGGACTAGGTTTAACCTACGAGCAGTACTTC	CASSAGLGLTYEQYF
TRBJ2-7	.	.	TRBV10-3	TGTGCCATCAGTGACTCCCCCAACGAGCAGTACTTC	CAISDSPNEQYF
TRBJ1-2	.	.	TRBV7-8	TGTGCCAGCAGCCCTAGGGACACGGGTCGGGGCTACACCTTC	CASSPRDTGRGYTF
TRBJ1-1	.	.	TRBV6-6	TGTGCCAGCAGTCGAGCAGCGGAGGCTGAAGCTTTCTTT	CASSRAAEAEAFF